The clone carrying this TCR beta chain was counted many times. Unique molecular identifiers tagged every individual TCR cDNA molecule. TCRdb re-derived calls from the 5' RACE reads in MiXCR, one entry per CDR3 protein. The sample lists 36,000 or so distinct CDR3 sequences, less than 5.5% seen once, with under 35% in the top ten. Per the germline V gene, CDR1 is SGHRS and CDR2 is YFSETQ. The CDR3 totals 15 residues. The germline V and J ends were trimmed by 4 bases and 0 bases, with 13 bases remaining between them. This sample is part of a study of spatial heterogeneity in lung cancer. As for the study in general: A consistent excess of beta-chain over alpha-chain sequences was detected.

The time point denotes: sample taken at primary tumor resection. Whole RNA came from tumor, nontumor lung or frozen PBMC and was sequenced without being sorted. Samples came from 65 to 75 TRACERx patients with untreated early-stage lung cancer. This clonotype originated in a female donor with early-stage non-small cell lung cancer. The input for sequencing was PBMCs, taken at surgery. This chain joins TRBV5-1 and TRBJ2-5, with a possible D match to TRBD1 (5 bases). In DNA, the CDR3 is TGCGCCAGCAGCCTCGAGGACATTTACCAAGAGACCCAGTACTTC. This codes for CASSLEDIYQETQYF.